The source of this T cell receptor (beta chain) is a study of glioma-infiltrating T cells. Findings and caveats of the study: Tissue and blood shared very few CDR3 sequences.

The ends were cut back, 3 bases at V and 0 bases at J, with 15 bases in the middle. The CDR3 loop spans 16 amino acids. Germline CDR1 reads MDHEN; CDR2 reads SYDVKM. Using RNA template, CDR3s of TCR alpha and beta were amplified with iRepertoire arm-PCR. For one-step reverse transcription and amplification, about 85-400 ng of tissue mRNA or PBMC total RNA was used. TCRdb recomputed calls from the multiplex PCR reads with MiXCR, one row per CDR3 protein. The sample lists more than 350,000 distinct CDR3 sequences, 41% occurring once. This clonotype was seen ten or more times. Its specificity is unknown. Sequencing was done on a sample of glioma tissue, nonneoplastic brain tissue, or PBMCs (not recorded which). This sequence joins TRBV28 and TRBJ2-7; tentative D call: TRBD2 (6 bases). The TCR sequence derives from a human donor with low-grade glioma or glioblastoma, undergoing nonglioma brain surgery, or in good health (not recorded which). The CDR3 reads CASSFGPGLLSYEQYF. CDR3 bases: TGTGCCAGCAGTTTTGGACCGGGACTTCTCTCCTACGAGCAGTACTTC.